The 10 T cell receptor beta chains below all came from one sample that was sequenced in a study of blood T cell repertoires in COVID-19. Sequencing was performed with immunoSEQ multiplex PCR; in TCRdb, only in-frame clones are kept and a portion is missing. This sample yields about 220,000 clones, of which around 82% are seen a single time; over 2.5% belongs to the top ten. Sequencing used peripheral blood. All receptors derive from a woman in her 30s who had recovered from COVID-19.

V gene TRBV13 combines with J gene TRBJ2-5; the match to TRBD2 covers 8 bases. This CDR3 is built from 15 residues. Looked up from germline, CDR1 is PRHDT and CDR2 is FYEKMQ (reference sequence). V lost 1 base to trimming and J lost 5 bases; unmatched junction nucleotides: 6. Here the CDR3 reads CASSLDEGGRETQYF. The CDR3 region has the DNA TGTGCCAGCAGCTTAGATGAGGGCGGGAGGGAGACCCAGTACTTC. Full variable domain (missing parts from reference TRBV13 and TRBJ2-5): AAGVIQSPRHLIKEKRETATLKCYPIPRHDTVYWYQQGPGQDPQFLISFYEKMQSDKGSIPDRFSAQQFSDYHSELNMSSLELGDSALYFCASSLDEGGRETQYFGPGTRLLVL.

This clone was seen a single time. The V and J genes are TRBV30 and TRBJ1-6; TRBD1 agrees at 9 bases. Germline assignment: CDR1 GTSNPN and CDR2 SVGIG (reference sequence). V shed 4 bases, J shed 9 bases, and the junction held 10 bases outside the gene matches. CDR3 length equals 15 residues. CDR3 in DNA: TGTGCCTGGACCCCGCCGACAGGGGGAGCTTCACCCCTCCACTTT. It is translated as CAWTPPTGGASPLHF.

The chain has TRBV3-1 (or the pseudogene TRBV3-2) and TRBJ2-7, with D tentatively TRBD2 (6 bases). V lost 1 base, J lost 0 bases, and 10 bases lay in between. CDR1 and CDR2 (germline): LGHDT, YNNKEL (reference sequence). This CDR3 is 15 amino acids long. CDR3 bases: TGTGCCAGCAGCCAAGTTAGCGGATACTCCTACGAGCAGTACTTC. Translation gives CASSQVSGYSYEQYF.

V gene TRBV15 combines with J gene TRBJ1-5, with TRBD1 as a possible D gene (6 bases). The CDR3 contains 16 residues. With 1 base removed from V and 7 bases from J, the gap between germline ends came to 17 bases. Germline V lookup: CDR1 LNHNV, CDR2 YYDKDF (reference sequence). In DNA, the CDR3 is TGTGCCACCAGCAGAGGACGTGGGGGCTCTGGGCAGCCCCAGCATTTT. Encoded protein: CATSRGRGGSGQPQHF.

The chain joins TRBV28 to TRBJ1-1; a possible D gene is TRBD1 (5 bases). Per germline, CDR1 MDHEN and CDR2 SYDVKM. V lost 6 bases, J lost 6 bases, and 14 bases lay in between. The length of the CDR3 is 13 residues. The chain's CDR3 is CASSSGVVAEAFF. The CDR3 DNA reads TGTGCCAGCAGCTCGGGGGTGGTGGCTGAAGCTTTCTTT.

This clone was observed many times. Here the CDR3 reads CASSGTSWGETQYF. The CDR3 region has the DNA TGTGCCAGCAGTGGGACTTCCTGGGGAGAGACCCAGTACTTC. This rearrangement joins TRBV28 to TRBJ2-5; possible D gene TRBD2, 6 bases. The CDR3 totals 14 residues. Germline values: CDR1 MDHEN, CDR2 SYDVKM. V was cut by 5 bases and J by 4 bases, with 14 bases left in between.

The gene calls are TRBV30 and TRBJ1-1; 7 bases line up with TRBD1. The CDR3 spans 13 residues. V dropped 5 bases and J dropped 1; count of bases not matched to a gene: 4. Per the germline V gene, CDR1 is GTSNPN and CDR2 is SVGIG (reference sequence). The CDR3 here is CAWGGQSNTEAFF. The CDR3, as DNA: TGTGCCTGGGGGGGACAGTCGAACACTGAAGCTTTCTTT.

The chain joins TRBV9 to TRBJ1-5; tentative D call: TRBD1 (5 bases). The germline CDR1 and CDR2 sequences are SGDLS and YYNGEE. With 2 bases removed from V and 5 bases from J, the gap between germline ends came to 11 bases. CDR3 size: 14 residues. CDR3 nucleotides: TGTGCCAGCAGCGTTCGCAGGGACTATCAGCCCCAGCATTTT. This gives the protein CASSVRRDYQPQHF.

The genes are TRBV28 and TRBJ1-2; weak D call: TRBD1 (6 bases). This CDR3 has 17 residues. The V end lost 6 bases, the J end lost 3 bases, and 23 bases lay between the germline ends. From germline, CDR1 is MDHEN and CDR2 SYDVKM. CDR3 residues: CASSSTGGAGEDYGYTF. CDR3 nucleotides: TGTGCCAGCAGCTCAACGGGGGGCGCGGGAGAGGACTATGGCTACACCTTC.

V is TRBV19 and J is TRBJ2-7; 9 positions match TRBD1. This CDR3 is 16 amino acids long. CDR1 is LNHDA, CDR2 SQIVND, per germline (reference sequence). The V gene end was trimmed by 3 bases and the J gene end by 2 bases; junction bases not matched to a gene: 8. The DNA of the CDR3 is TGTGCCAGTAGTATGCTATGGACAGGGGCCACCTACGAGCAGTACTTC. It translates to CASSMLWTGATYEQYF. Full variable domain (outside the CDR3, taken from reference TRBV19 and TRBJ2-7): DGGITQSPKYLFRKEGQNVTLSCEQNLNHDAMYWYRQDPGQGLRLIYYSQIVNDFQKGDIAEGYSVSREKKESFPLTVTSAQKNPTAFYLCASSMLWTGATYEQYFGPGTRLTVT.